This is a list of T cell receptor beta chains from one sample in a study of OX40 agonist ivuxolimab in advanced cancers. Method: immunoSEQ multiplex PCR; TCRdb's copy keeps in-frame clones and lacks some. The top ten clones hold around an eighth of a sample with 25,000 to 35,000 clones, roughly four fifths of them seen once. The specimen was CD4+ or CD8+ T cells sorted from blood, collected in a trial of the OX40 agonist ivuxolimab. Receptors originate from an adult with an advanced solid tumor such as melanoma, head and neck, liver or kidney cancer. Each CDR3 is given with its conserved first and last residue. D genes are given only for firm matches. Size is stated for part of the rows, as once, few or many counts, or as a class when the clone is expanded.

d_call,cdr3_length,v_call,j_call,clone_size,cdr3_aa,cdr3_nt
-,14,TRBV5-4,TRBJ1-2,-,CASSPGGQTYGYTF,TGTGCCAGCAGCCCTGGTGGCCAGACCTATGGCTACACCTTC
-,11,TRBV30,TRBJ2-7,once,CAWAGDYEQYF,TGTGCCTGGGCCGGGGACTACGAGCAGTACTTC
-,14,TRBV5-1,TRBJ2-6,-,CASRGKTGANVLTF,TGCGCCAGCAGGGGTAAAACTGGGGCCAACGTCCTGACTTTC
-,16,TRBV5-1,TRBJ1-1,-,CASSLDGWGMNTEAFF,TGCGCCAGCAGCTTGGACGGCTGGGGAATGAACACTGAAGCTTTCTTT
-,16,TRBV11-2,TRBJ1-1,-,CASSLGRLLVNTEAFF,TGTGCCAGCAGCTTGGGACGGCTGCTCGTGAACACTGAAGCTTTCTTT
-,15,TRBV5-4,TRBJ2-1,-,CASSQFNGDYNEQFF,TGTGCCAGCAGCCAATTCAACGGGGATTACAATGAGCAGTTCTTC
-,14,TRBV30,TRBJ2-3,-,CAWNRGPGGHTQYF,TGTGCCTGGAACAGGGGACCGGGGGGCCATACGCAGTATTTT
-,16,TRBV7-9,TRBJ1-6,-,CASSGVVKTYNSPLHF,TGTGCCAGCTCCGGGGTTGTTAAAACCTATAATTCACCCCTCCACTTT
TRBD1,15,TRBV11-1,TRBJ2-7,-,CASSYTGTGFYEQYF,TGTGCCAGCAGCTACACCGGGACAGGGTTTTACGAGCAGTACTTC
-,13,TRBV6-5,TRBJ1-2,-,CASSSKPNYGYTF,TGTGCCAGCAGTTCCAAACCAAACTATGGCTACACCTTC
-,13,TRBV6-5,TRBJ1-1,-,CASRPTGITEAFF,TGTGCCAGCCGACCGACAGGTATCACTGAAGCTTTCTTT
-,11,TRBV6-6,TRBJ2-3,once,CASGRTDTQYF,TGTGCTAGCGGTCGCACAGATACGCAGTATTTT
TRBD1,13,TRBV27,TRBJ2-7,few,CASGETGGYEQYF,TGTGCCAGCGGCGAGACAGGGGGCTACGAGCAGTACTTC
-,14,TRBV30,TRBJ1-3,-,CAWTLRGSGNTIYF,TGTGCCTGGACCCTCAGGGGATCTGGAAACACCATATATTTT
TRBD2,13,TRBV10-1,TRBJ2-7,few,CASSESTSGGRNF,TGCGCCAGCAGTGAGTCGACTAGCGGGGGTAGGAACTTC
-,12,TRBV2,TRBJ2-7,-,CASMDSSYEQYF,TGTGCCAGCATGGACAGCTCCTACGAGCAGTACTTC
-,13,TRBV6-4,TRBJ1-1,-,CASSDQLGAEAFF,TGTGCCAGCAGTGACCAACTTGGAGCTGAAGCTTTCTTT
TRBD1,13,TRBV7-9,TRBJ2-7,-,CASSTDRIYEQYF,TGTGCCAGCAGCACGGACAGGATCTACGAGCAGTACTTC
-,14,TRBV5-1,TRBJ1-2,-,CASSLKSNNYGYTF,TGCGCCAGCAGCTTGAAGTCCAATAACTATGGCTACACCTTC
-,15,TRBV4-2,TRBJ1-1,-,CASSQDGGMNTEAFF,TGTGCCAGCAGCCAAGATGGTGGAATGAACACTGAAGCTTTCTTT
-,13,TRBV2,TRBJ1-1,-,CASRFQLNTEAFF,TGTGCCAGCAGGTTTCAGTTGAACACTGAAGCTTTCTTT
TRBD1,16,TRBV7-2,TRBJ1-2,-,CASSLGRDREDYGYTF,TGTGCCAGCAGCTTGGGCCGGGACAGAGAAGACTATGGCTACACCTTC
-,13,TRBV6-5,TRBJ1-2,-,CASRDPWHYGYTF,TGTGCCAGCAGGGACCCCTGGCACTATGGCTACACCTTC
TRBD1,15,TRBV19,TRBJ2-7,-,CASRDGGTGNYEQYF,TGTGCCAGTAGAGACGGAGGGACAGGGAACTACGAGCAGTACTTC
-,14,TRBV5-5,TRBJ1-4,-,CASSLDPLNEKLFF,TGTGCCAGCAGCTTAGATCCCCTGAATGAAAAACTGTTTTTT
-,15,TRBV29-1,TRBJ2-2,-,CSVDSDIQNTGELFF,TGCAGCGTTGACTCCGACATACAGAACACCGGGGAGCTGTTTTTT
-,17,TRBV10-3,TRBJ2-6,-,CAITPKPPDSGANVLTF,TGTGCCATCACCCCTAAGCCCCCAGACTCTGGGGCCAACGTCCTGACTTTC
TRBD1,15,TRBV18,TRBJ1-2,few,CASSPPPGQGNGYTF,TGTGCCAGCTCACCCCCTCCGGGACAGGGGAATGGCTACACCTTC